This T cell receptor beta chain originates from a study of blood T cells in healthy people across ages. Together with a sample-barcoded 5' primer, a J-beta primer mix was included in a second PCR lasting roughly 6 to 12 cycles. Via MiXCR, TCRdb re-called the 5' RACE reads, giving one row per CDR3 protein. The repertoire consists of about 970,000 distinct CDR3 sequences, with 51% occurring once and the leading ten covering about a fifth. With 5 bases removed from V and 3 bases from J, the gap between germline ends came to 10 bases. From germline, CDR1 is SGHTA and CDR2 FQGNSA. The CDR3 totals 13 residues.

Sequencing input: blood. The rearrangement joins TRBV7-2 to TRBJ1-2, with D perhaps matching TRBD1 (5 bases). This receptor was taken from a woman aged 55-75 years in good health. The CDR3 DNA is TGTGCCAGCAGCATTAAACAGGACTATGGCTACACCTTC. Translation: CASSIKQDYGYTF.